The TCR beta chain described here comes from a study of beta chain features in type 1 diabetes. Study results and limitations: Naive, central memory and Treg TCRB repertoires appeared more alike in patients than in healthy donors. Shorter templates may be favored by PCR, equally so in patients and controls. More deletions and fewer insertions at VDJ junctions were seen in type 1 diabetes patients.

This clone was observed a handful of times. Its antigen is still unknown. What was sequenced were expressed TCRB transcripts, since all of the isolated RNA had been reverse transcribed. Assay used: immunoSEQ multiplex PCR; TCRdb lists only in-frame clones, some missing. This sample has fewer than 500,000 clones; roughly 14% occur once, and the top ten carry 0.035% to 0.04%. Trimming pared 0 bases from V and 3 bases from J, leaving 11 bases between. The length of the CDR3 is 15 residues. Germline V gene lookup returns CDR1 LGHNA and CDR2 YSLEER. Sequences were obtained from naive CD4+ T cells from blood. The rearrangement uses TRBV4-3 and TRBJ1-2; D unresolved. The receptor comes from a young man in good health. The CDR3, as DNA: TGCGCCAGCAGCCAAGATCGTGGGTTTGACTATGGCTACACCTTC. Encoded protein: CASSQDRGFDYGYTF.